The next 3 T cell receptor beta chains were all read from a single sample in a study of cytomegalovirus exposure and HLA in healthy donors. Primers included in the PCR were 60 Vbeta and 13 Jbeta primers. This table comes from immunoSEQ multiplex PCR, and its TCRdb copy is limited to in-frame clones, with some not included. The sample records some 140,000 clones, around 77% being singletons. Sequenced material: PBMCs. Source of these receptors: a man aged 30 to 39 in good health and CMV-seronegative.

This clone was counted a few times. The CDR3 DNA sequence: TGTGCCAGCAGTGATCGGGAGGGTTACAATGAGCAGTTCTTC. Encoded protein: CASSDREGYNEQFF. This rearrangement joins TRBV2 to TRBJ2-1; 8 bases fit TRBD2. V lost 3 bases, J lost 4 bases, and 2 bases stayed unmatched. The CDR3 runs 14 residues. Germline V gives CDR1 SNHLY, CDR2 FYNNEI.

The chain links TRBV6-1 to TRBJ2-5; D might be TRBD2 (6 bases). This CDR3 is 14 amino acids long. Germline loops: CDR1 MNHNS, CDR2 SASEGT. Trimming removed 0 bases at V and 5 bases at J, with 10 bases between. CDR3 sequence reads: CASSEAGGMETQYF. The CDR3 region has the DNA TGTGCCAGCAGTGAAGCGGGGGGTATGGAGACCCAGTACTTC.

The sample holds one count of this clone. This chain links TRBV6-6 with TRBJ1-2; D might be TRBD1 (5 bases). Germline V CDR1 and CDR2: MNHNY, SVGAGI (reference sequence). CDR3 length: 14 residues. V lost 6 bases and J 7 bases, leaving 18 bases between the germline ends. The CDR3 is CASSGPGLPFGYTF. The CDR3 coding sequence is TGTGCCAGCAGCGGGCCGGGACTTCCCTTTGGCTACACCTTC.